The 30 T cell receptor beta chains below all came from one sample that was sequenced in a study of CD8 T cells in ankylosing spondylitis. Study findings and constraints: Ankylosing spondylitis blood seemed to carry a telltale TCR beta motif made of several highly homologous variants.

TCRdb re-analysed the 5' RACE reads in MiXCR, keeping a single row per CDR3 protein. The sample yields about 340,000 distinct CDR3 sequences, less than 10% seen once. Their recognized antigens are unknown. Source material: blood, either unsorted or a sorted T cell fraction (not recorded which). These receptors all come from a male donor with ankylosing spondylitis.

This clonotype occurred a few times. The genes are TRBV20-1 and TRBJ2-5; TRBD2 agrees at 9 bases. J was trimmed by 5 bases and V by 0 bases; bases with no gene match: 7. The V gene's germline CDR1 is DFQATT and CDR2 SNEGSKA (reference sequence). The CDR3 contains 15 residues. The CDR3 protein is CSARDALAGGETQYF. The CDR3 DNA sequence: TGCAGTGCTAGAGATGCACTCGCGGGAGGGGAGACCCAGTACTTC.

This clonotype was recorded a few times. This chain connects TRBV4-2 to TRBJ1-2; 7 nucleotides align to TRBD1. V was pared by 0 bases and J by 8 bases, with 12 bases of the junction left unmatched. The germline V gene has CDR1 LGHNA and CDR2 YNFKEQ. The CDR3 totals 16 residues. Written as DNA, the CDR3 is TGTGCCAGCAGCCAAGATCCAGGGGGGTCCAGACAGGGCTACACCTTC. Translation gives CASSQDPGGSRQGYTF.

Only a few counts were recorded for this clonotype. V usage is TRBV29-1 and J usage is TRBJ2-1; 8 bases fit TRBD2. Germline assignment: CDR1 SQVTM and CDR2 ANQGSEA. The junction had 9 bases not matched to a gene; V was cut back by 7 bases and J by 4 bases. The CDR3 has 14 residues. CDR3 nucleotide sequence: TGCAGCGCGGCAGGGAGACTAGCGTACAATGAGCAGTTCTTC. It codes for CSAAGRLAYNEQFF.

V usage is TRBV12-3 or TRBV12-4 and J usage is TRBJ2-7; 9 bases agree with TRBD1. J lost 5 bases, V lost 3 bases, and 2 bases had no gene match. The CDR3 runs to 13 residues. The CDR3 nucleotides are TGTGCCAGCAGTTTTACAGGGGGCGACGAGCAGTACTTC. It encodes CASSFTGGDEQYF.

This clonotype was picked up a small number of times. The chain is built from TRBV7-9 and TRBJ2-2, with 9 bases that match TRBD2. The CDR3 sequence is 15 residues long. CDR1 and CDR2 (germline): SEHNR, FQNEAQ (reference sequence). Unmatched junction bases numbered 3, after V lost 1 base and J lost 6 bases. CDR3 loop: CASSLGSGSAGELFF. The CDR3 nucleotides are TGTGCCAGCAGCTTAGGTAGCGGGAGCGCCGGGGAGCTGTTTTTT.

In its sample, this clonotype was seen many times. The V gene is TRBV19, the J gene TRBJ1-1; maybe TRBD1 (5 bases). CDR3 size: 15 residues. The V gene's germline CDR1 is LNHDA and CDR2 SQIVND (reference sequence). Trimming cost V 2 bases and J 3 bases, with 13 bases left between them. CDR3 nucleotides: TGTGCCAGTAGTATATCGGGGGGACGGGACACTGAAGCTTTCTTT. This gives the protein CASSISGGRDTEAFF.

The sample holds a few counts of this clonotype. The rearrangement joins TRBV20-1 to TRBJ2-1, with 8 bases aligning to TRBD2. After removal of 8 bases from V and 4 bases from J, the junction contained 10 bases not matched to a gene. The CDR3 consists of 14 residues. Per germline, CDR1 DFQATT and CDR2 SNEGSKA (reference sequence). The CDR3 nucleotides are TGCAGTAGAGGGGGAACTAGCGGATACAATGAGCAGTTCTTC. This codes for CSRGGTSGYNEQFF.

This clonotype was counted between two and nine times. V and J are TRBV4-2 and TRBJ2-7, with 9 bases fitting TRBD1. The germline V gene encodes CDR1 LGHNA and CDR2 YNFKEQ. The V and J ends lost 0 bases and 6 bases, in that order; junction bases with no gene match: 6. The CDR3 has 15 amino acids. The CDR3 nucleotides are TGTGCCAGCAGCCAAGAATGGGACAGGGTAGGCGAGCAGTACTTC. Its translation is CASSQEWDRVGEQYF.

This clonotype was counted at least ten times. The chain joins TRBV27 to TRBJ2-7, with a possible D match to TRBD1 (5 bases). The CDR3 is made up of 14 amino acids. V was clipped by 5 bases and J by 3 bases, with 14 bases between them. In germline, CDR1 is MNHEY, CDR2 SMNVEV (reference sequence). The CDR3 DNA reads TGTGCCAGCAGTCTGGTGGGCAGGGTCTACGAGCAGTACTTC. It is translated as CASSLVGRVYEQYF.

The chain is built from TRBV5-4 and TRBJ2-5; either TRBD1 or TRBD2 may supply D (6 bases each). The V gene lost 0 bases and the J gene lost 3 bases, with 15 bases spanning the gap. Germline V gives CDR1 SGHNT, CDR2 YYREEE (reference sequence). This CDR3 spans 16 amino acids. This CDR3 is CASSLAGMRGEETQYF. Written as DNA, the CDR3 is TGTGCCAGCAGCTTGGCTGGAATGAGGGGGGAAGAGACCCAGTACTTC.

This clonotype has ten or more counts. This chain joins TRBV29-1 and TRBJ1-4; D uncertain. Germline CDR1 reads SQVTM; CDR2 reads ANQGSEA. Trimming removed 7 bases from V and 10 bases from J, with 16 bases in between. This CDR3 has 12 residues. The CDR3 loop is CSAEKAPGKLFF. The CDR3 DNA sequence: TGCAGCGCCGAGAAAGCCCCTGGAAAACTGTTTTTT.

At least ten counts were recorded for this clonotype. The rearrangement links TRBV7-2 to TRBJ2-1; 8 bases are a match to TRBD2. V trimming: 5 bases; J trimming: 8 bases; junction bases outside the gene matches: 11. This CDR3 has 15 amino acids. Germline V gives CDR1 SGHTA, CDR2 FQGNSA. CDR3 nucleotide sequence: TGTGCCAGCAGCCTAGACCGAGCGGGAGTGTATGAGCAGTTCTTC. Residues: CASSLDRAGVYEQFF.

This clonotype was picked up a small number of times. The DNA for the CDR3 is TGTGCCAGCGGCCGGGAAGAGACCCAGTACTTC. Protein sequence: CASGREETQYF. The chain has TRBV2 and TRBJ2-5; D remains ambiguous. The CDR3 runs 11 residues. Trimming removed 8 bases at V and 3 bases at J, with 7 bases between. Germline V gives CDR1 SNHLY, CDR2 FYNNEI.

There are many counts of this clonotype. The chain is built from TRBV12-3 or TRBV12-4 and TRBJ1-1; D may be TRBD1 (5 bases). The CDR3 contains 14 residues. Trimming removed 4 bases from V and 4 bases from J, with 13 bases in between. The CDR3, as DNA: TGTGCCAGCAGTTATCAGGGAGTAAGCACTGAAGCTTTCTTT. Amino acid sequence: CASSYQGVSTEAFF.

This clonotype came up a few times. The rearrangement joins TRBV10-3 to TRBJ1-1; D is undetermined. This CDR3 comprises 15 residues. Germline CDR1 reads ENHRY; CDR2 reads SYGVKD. Trimming took 0 bases from V and 0 from J, leaving 8 bases between them. The CDR3 bases are TGTGCCATCAGTGAGTCTAGGAACATGAACACTGAAGCTTTCTTT. Translating it yields CAISESRNMNTEAFF.

As concerns this clonotype: A read error may produce the germline difference seen at one junction end. The chain links TRBV12-3 or TRBV12-4 to TRBJ2-2; maybe TRBD1 (6 bases). CDR3 length: 16 residues. The CDR3: CACSPRDTSNTGELFF. CDR3 nucleotides: TGTGCCTGCAGCCCCCGGGACACATCGAACACCGGGGAGCTGTTTTTT.

This clonotype turned up a few times. This chain uses TRBV12-3 or TRBV12-4 with TRBJ1-2; no definite D call. This CDR3 region has 13 residues. Between the trimmed V and J ends, which lost 6 bases and 4 bases, there was a span of 12 bases. CDR3 bases: TGTGCCAGCAGCGGTGGGCCCCCCTATGGCTACACCTTC. It codes for CASSGGPPYGYTF.

The chain combines TRBV20-1 with TRBJ2-1, with TRBD2 matching 8 bases. Germline V CDR1 and CDR2: DFQATT, SNEGSKA (reference sequence). This CDR3 contains 17 residues. After removal of 2 bases from V and 3 bases from J, the junction contained 12 bases not matched to a gene. The CDR3 loop reads CSARKASGLRGYNEQFF. CDR3 DNA sequence: TGCAGTGCTAGAAAGGCTAGCGGGCTCAGGGGCTACAATGAGCAGTTCTTC.

As for this clonotype: This may come from a read error, since a much larger clone is one base off. V gene TRBV5-1 combines with J gene TRBJ1-4; TRBD1 might be the D (6 bases). The V end lost 0 bases, the J end lost 10 bases, and 22 bases lay between the germline ends. The CDR3 sequence is 17 residues long. Germline V gives CDR1 SGHRS, CDR2 YFSETQ. CDR3 coding DNA: TGCGCCAGCAGCTTGGGGAGCCGGGGCAGGGGATTAGGAAAACTGTTTTTT. This encodes CASSLGSRGRGLGKLFF.

This clonotype was seen many times. This chain uses TRBV2 with TRBJ2-5; D unresolved. Germline V gene sequence: CDR1 SNHLY, CDR2 FYNNEI. V was trimmed by 6 bases and J by 7 bases, leaving 15 bases between them. The CDR3 has 13 residues. The CDR3 DNA follows: TGTGCCAGCAGAAACGACCCCCCGATGACCCAGTACTTC. The encoded protein is CASRNDPPMTQYF.

With respect to this clonotype: One base away lies a much larger clone, so this may be a sequencing read error. V and J are TRBV27 and TRBJ2-2; D remains unclear. The germline gives CDR1 MNHEY, CDR2 SMNVEV (reference sequence). The CDR3 is 12 residues long. Between the trimmed V and J ends, which lost 2 bases and 6 bases, there was a span of 4 bases. The DNA of the CDR3 is TGTGCCAGCAGTTTAATCTCCGGGGAGCTGTTTTTT. Amino acids: CASSLISGELFF.

This clonotype was counted between two and nine times. This chain uses TRBV5-1 with TRBJ2-1, with D uncertain. Trimming cost V 0 bases and J 3 bases, with 13 bases left between them. CDR3 length equals 16 residues. Germline assignment: CDR1 SGHRS and CDR2 YFSETQ. The CDR3 reads CASSLVRARNYNEQFF. The CDR3 DNA reads TGCGCCAGCAGCTTGGTTAGGGCCAGGAACTACAATGAGCAGTTCTTC.

The chain has TRBV7-2 and TRBJ2-1; TRBD2 agrees at 8 bases. The CDR3 covers 16 residues. Germline lookup yields CDR1 SGHTA and CDR2 FQGNSA. The junction had 10 bases not matched to a gene; V was cut back by 5 bases and J by 4 bases. This chain's CDR3 is CASSPPPSGPYNEQFF. The CDR3, as DNA: TGTGCCAGCAGCCCACCCCCTAGCGGGCCTTACAATGAGCAGTTCTTC.

A few counts support this clonotype. This CDR3 reads CATSRSGGRVYEQYF. The CDR3 DNA reads TGTGCCACCAGCAGATCAGGGGGCCGGGTATACGAGCAGTACTTC. The J gene is TRBJ2-7, the V gene TRBV15; 8 bases are a match to TRBD1. Germline V gene lookup returns CDR1 LNHNV and CDR2 YYDKDF (reference sequence). The CDR3 length is 15 residues. The V gene end was trimmed by 2 bases and the J gene end by 4 bases; junction bases not matched to a gene: 7.

The table lists this clonotype with many counts. V and J are TRBV14 and TRBJ1-1; D gene ambiguous. The V gene lost 4 bases and the J gene lost 4 bases, with 13 bases spanning the gap. Germline V gene sequence: CDR1 SGHDN, CDR2 FVKESK. This CDR3 is built from 14 residues. For the CDR3, the DNA is TGTGCCAGCAGCCCCCTTTTTTCGGGCACTGAAGCTTTCTTT. Its protein product is CASSPLFSGTEAFF.

The chain has TRBV28 and TRBJ1-2; possibly TRBD1 for D (5 bases). Germline V CDR1 and CDR2: MDHEN, SYDVKM. V was trimmed by 3 bases and J by 5 bases, leaving 19 bases between them. CDR3 length equals 16 residues. DNA of the CDR3: TGTGCCAGCAGTTTTTCGGGGGTCCGTAACGGATATGGCTACACCTTC. It yields the protein CASSFSGVRNGYGYTF.

The chain links TRBV6-5 to TRBJ2-1; D unclear. The germline V gene has CDR1 MNHEY and CDR2 SVGAGI. V lost 3 bases, J lost 6 bases, and 12 bases lay in between. This CDR3 is 14 amino acids long. The CDR3 region is CASSYRRLSNEQFF. DNA of the CDR3: TGTGCCAGCAGTTATAGACGTCTTTCCAATGAGCAGTTCTTC.

At least ten counts were recorded for this clonotype. V usage is TRBV7-2 and J usage is TRBJ2-7, with D perhaps matching TRBD2 (5 bases). V was trimmed by 5 bases and J by 3 bases, leaving 23 bases between them. The CDR3 contains 17 residues. The germline gives CDR1 SGHTA, CDR2 FQGNSA. The CDR3 protein is CASSQEAPRTDNYEQYF. The CDR3 coding sequence is TGTGCCAGCAGCCAAGAAGCTCCCAGGACTGACAACTACGAGCAGTACTTC.

There are a few counts of this clonotype. This chain uses TRBV5-1 with TRBJ2-7; the match to TRBD1 covers 10 bases. The ends lost 4 bases at V and 4 bases at J; junction bases unmatched: 8. Per the germline V gene, CDR1 is SGHRS and CDR2 is YFSETQ. This CDR3 spans 15 amino acids. CDR3 DNA sequence: TGCGCCAGCAGCCAAACCCCGGGACAGGGGTACGAGCAGTACTTC. Translation: CASSQTPGQGYEQYF. Based on the CDR3 plus reference TRBV5-1 and TRBJ2-7, the full variable domain is KAGVTQTPRYLIKTRGQQVTLSCSPISGHRSVSWYQQTPGQGLQFLFEYFSETQRNKGNFPGRFSGRQFSNSRSEMNVSTLELGDSALYLCASSQTPGQGYEQYFGPGTRLTVT.

V and J are TRBV12-3 or TRBV12-4 and TRBJ1-2; D is possibly TRBD1 (6 bases). V lost 2 bases to trimming and J lost 0 bases, with 19 bases between them. The CDR3 has 18 residues. For the CDR3, the DNA is TGTGCCAGCAGTTTATCCGGGCCAGGGGAAGAAGCTAACTATGGCTACACCTTC. Protein product: CASSLSGPGEEANYGYTF.